This entry lists 5 T cell receptor beta chains sequenced from one sample in a study of T cells in Graves' hyperthyroidism and ophthalmopathy. Researchers took RNA transcripts and amplified the TCR beta CDR3 regions from them. When the TCR CDR3 underwent first-round RT-PCR, the HTBI primer set was used. TCRdb fed the multiplex PCR reads into MiXCR, producing one record per CDR3 protein. The repertoire holds more than 300,000 distinct CDR3 sequences, with roughly 17% as singletons. The sequenced material came from blood. The receptors derive from a young woman with Graves' hyperthyroidism that later progressed to Graves' ophthalmopathy.

This clonotype was observed a few times. The V gene is TRBV5-1, the J gene TRBJ1-1, with TRBD1 matching over 11 bases. Germline V gene lookup returns CDR1 SGHRS and CDR2 YFSETQ. The CDR3 contains 14 residues. V lost 0 bases, J lost 11 bases, and 6 bases stayed unmatched. Here the CDR3 DNA reads TGCGCCAGCAGCTTGGGGGACAGGGGGAATGGGGCTTTCTTT. Its translation: CASSLGDRGNGAFF.

The chain carries TRBV10-3 and TRBJ1-1; D call uncertain. Between the trimmed V and J ends, which lost 5 bases and 11 bases, there was a span of 15 bases. The germline V gene has CDR1 ENHRY and CDR2 SYGVKD. The CDR3 length is 12 residues. The CDR3 region has the DNA TGTGCCATCAGTTATGATGGTACATACGCTTTCTTT. Encoded protein: CAISYDGTYAFF.

This clonotype was counted ten times or more. This chain connects TRBV18 to TRBJ2-3; the match to TRBD2 covers 10 bases. The CDR3 spans 15 residues. After removal of 5 bases from V and 1 base from J, the junction contained 3 bases not matched to a gene. Looked up from germline, CDR1 is KGHSH and CDR2 is LQKENI. In nucleotides, the CDR3 is TGTGCCAGCTCAGCTAGCGGGGGACGCACAGATACGCAGTATTTT. Protein: CASSASGGRTDTQYF.

At least ten counts were recorded for this clonotype. V gene TRBV18 combines with J gene TRBJ2-7; 7 positions match TRBD1. CDR3 length: 14 amino acids. J lost 3 bases, V lost 3 bases, and 5 bases had no gene match. Germline V CDR1 and CDR2: KGHSH, LQKENI. Here the CDR3 reads CASSPPGQYYEQYF. CDR3 coding DNA: TGTGCCAGCTCACCGCCGGGACAGTACTACGAGCAGTACTTC. Supplemented by reference TRBV18 and TRBJ2-7, the full variable domain reads NAGVMQNPRHLVRRRGQEARLRCSPMKGHSHVYWYRQLPEEGLKFMVYLQKENIIDESGMPKERFSAEFPKEGPSILRIQQVVRGDSAAYFCASSPPGQYYEQYFGPGTRLTVT.

This clonotype has just a few counts. Here the CDR3 reads CSVEVLPGENSYEQYF. The CDR3 DNA follows: TGCAGCGTTGAAGTTCTCCCGGGGGAGAACTCCTACGAGCAGTACTTC. The gene calls are TRBV29-1 and TRBJ2-7, with D tentatively TRBD2 (6 bases). The germline V and J ends were trimmed by 1 base and 0 bases, with 16 bases remaining between them. Germline loops: CDR1 SQVTM, CDR2 ANQGSEA. The CDR3 has 16 amino acids.